These T cell receptor beta chains were read from a single sample in a study of blood T cell repertoires in COVID-19. The table came from immunoSEQ multiplex PCR; TCRdb's copy has only in-frame clones and leaves some out. The profile shows 40,000 to 50,000 clones, around 86% of them singletons. Input material: peripheral blood. These receptor sequences come from a man over 45 with active COVID-19. Both conserved end residues are part of each CDR3. A D gene is named only where the DNA matches it firmly. The size field is filled for only some rows; it gives once, few, many or a size class.

clone_size | d_call | j_call | v_call | cdr3_nt | cdr3_aa
- | - | TRBJ2-5 | TRBV7-2 | TGTGCCAGCAGCCTAAACTTGAATCGAGAGACCCAGTACTTC | CASSLNLNRETQYF
- | - | TRBJ2-1 | TRBV4-2 | TGTGCCAGCAGCCAACTAGGTCTAGCGATAGGAGAGCAGTTCTTC | CASSQLGLAIGEQFF
few | TRBD1 | TRBJ2-7 | TRBV6-6 | TGTGCCAGCAGACCGGACAGGGGACTTCCCTACGAGCAGTACTTC | CASRPDRGLPYEQYF
- | TRBD1 | TRBJ2-7 | TRBV19 | TGTGCCAGTGCACCTCGGGACAGACTCGAGCAGTACTTC | CASAPRDRLEQYF
- | TRBD1 | TRBJ2-5 | TRBV5-1 | TGCGCCAGCAGCTTGACCGGGACAGGGGATGAGACCCAGTACTTC | CASSLTGTGDETQYF
- | TRBD2 | TRBJ2-1 | TRBV27 | TGTGCCAGCAGTTTAGGGACTAGCGGGAGAGGTGAGCAGTTCTTC | CASSLGTSGRGEQFF
- | TRBD1 | TRBJ2-3 | TRBV7-8 | TGTGCCAGCAGCCCCGGACAGGGGGCCGCTCCCACAGATACGCAGTATTTT | CASSPGQGAAPTDTQYF
- | - | TRBJ2-3 | TRBV29-1 | TGCAGCGTTTACTGGAGAGATACGCAGTATTTT | CSVYWRDTQYF
- | TRBD1 | TRBJ1-4 | TRBV24-1 | TGTGCCACCAGTGATGGGGGACAGTCTAATGAAAAACTGTTTTTT | CATSDGGQSNEKLFF
- | TRBD1 | TRBJ2-3 | TRBV5-1 | TGCGCCAGCAGTCTCAGGGGGCCGAGCACAGATACGCAGTATTTT | CASSLRGPSTDTQYF
- | - | TRBJ2-6 | TRBV15 | TGTGCCACCAGCAGAGAGGGGGGCTCTGGGGCCAACGTCCTGACTTTC | CATSREGGSGANVLTF
- | TRBD1 | TRBJ2-5 | TRBV7-9 | TGTGCCAGCAGCTCGGGGACAGGGGGCAGGGAGACCCAGTACTTC | CASSSGTGGRETQYF
- | - | TRBJ1-5 | TRBV10-3 | TGTGCCATCAAACAGGGCAATCAGCCCCAGCATTTT | CAIKQGNQPQHF
- | TRBD1 | TRBJ2-3 | TRBV7-2 | TGTGCCAGCAGCCCTGACAGGGGGAGGACAGATACGCAGTATTTT | CASSPDRGRTDTQYF
- | - | TRBJ2-1 | TRBV18 | TGTGCCAGCTCACCACCGGGGACAAATGAGCAGTTCTTC | CASSPPGTNEQFF
- | - | TRBJ2-7 | TRBV7-3 | TGTGCCAGCAGCTTAAGAACTAGAAGGGACGAGCAGTACTTC | CASSLRTRRDEQYF
- | - | TRBJ1-1 | TRBV3-1/TRBV3-2 | TGTGCCAGCAGCCCTCTCACTAACACTGAAGCTTTCTTT | CASSPLTNTEAFF
once | - | TRBJ1-2 | TRBV5-5 | TGTGCCAGCAGTCCTCAGGTCGGTTATGGCTACACCTTC | CASSPQVGYGYTF
- | TRBD2 | TRBJ2-2 | TRBV10-3 | TGTGCCATCTCCGAGGCGGGAGGGCAGATCGGGGAGCTGTTTTTT | CAISEAGGQIGELFF
- | TRBD2 | TRBJ2-7 | TRBV5-1 | TGCGCCAGCAGCTTGGCGGGAAAGGCCTCGGTCGGGAGGAACTACGAGCAGTACTTC | CASSLAGKASVGRNYEQYF
- | - | TRBJ2-2 | TRBV2 | TGTGCCAGCCATGCGAACACCGGGGAGCTGTTTTTT | CASHANTGELFF
once | - | TRBJ2-3 | TRBV25-1 | TGTGCCACCTCTAAATTCTCCCTCACAGATACGCAGTATTTT | CATSKFSLTDTQYF
- | TRBD1 | TRBJ2-7 | TRBV10-3 | TGTGCCATCAGCCTCAAACAGGGGGCCTACGAGCAGTACTTC | CAISLKQGAYEQYF
- | - | TRBJ1-5 | TRBV4-1 | TGCGCCAGCAGCCACGAAGGACGGGCGGGTCAGCCCCAGCATTTT | CASSHEGRAGQPQHF
- | TRBD1 | TRBJ1-6 | TRBV10-3 | TGTGCCATCAGTGAAGGGACAGGGAATTCACCCCTCCACTTT | CAISEGTGNSPLHF
- | - | TRBJ2-1 | TRBV7-9 | TGTGCCAGCAGCTCCCGGAGGGAAAGCGCCTACAATGAGCAGTTCTTC | CASSSRRESAYNEQFF
- | TRBD1 | TRBJ1-2 | TRBV19 | TGTGCCAGTGGGGGACAGGGGGCGCAAACCTTCGGCTACACCTTC | CASGGQGAQTFGYTF